Presented here are 14 T cell receptor beta chains from one specimen sequenced in a study of T cell repertoires in cytomegalovirus infection. TCRdb reprocessed the reads with MiXCR, giving one entry per CDR3 protein. This sample has nearly 550,000 distinct CDR3 sequences, with more than 15% found just once. The sample consisted of CD8+ T cells from PBMCs. The receptor set was obtained from a human donor in good health (CMV status not recorded). Some clones in this sample may be carry-over from other donors' samples.

The rearrangement joins TRBV6-1 to TRBJ1-2; D is perhaps TRBD1 (6 bases). Per germline, CDR1 MNHNS and CDR2 SASEGT. Between the trimmed V and J ends, which lost 5 bases and 6 bases, there was a span of 19 bases. The CDR3 sequence is 15 residues long. CDR3 sequence reads: CASSSPSAGEDGYTF. DNA of the CDR3: TGTGCCAGCAGTTCCCCCTCGGCAGGGGAGGATGGCTACACCTTC.

This clonotype came up a few times. This chain links TRBV27 with TRBJ1-2; 11 bases line up with TRBD1. V trimming: 6 bases; J trimming: 6 bases; junction bases outside the gene matches: 6. The CDR3 covers 14 residues. Germline CDR1 is MNHEY and CDR2 is SMNVEV (reference sequence). The CDR3 is CASREDRGHDGYTF. CDR3 sequence (DNA): TGTGCCAGCAGGGAGGACAGGGGGCATGATGGCTACACCTTC.

This clonotype has more than one count but fewer than ten. The rearrangement uses TRBV9 and TRBJ2-2; TRBD2 might be the D (6 bases). Per the germline V gene, CDR1 is SGDLS and CDR2 is YYNGEE. V gave up 4 bases and J gave up 14 bases, with 24 bases separating them. This CDR3 is built from 15 residues. The CDR3 spells CASSPYGTEGRHLFF. DNA for the CDR3: TGTGCCAGCAGCCCCTACGGGACGGAGGGTCGACATCTGTTTTTT.

At least ten counts were recorded for this clonotype. The CDR3: CASSYGEAIGANVLTF. The CDR3 DNA reads TGTGCCAGCAGTTATGGGGAAGCCATCGGGGCCAACGTCCTGACTTTC. The rearrangement uses TRBV6-6 and TRBJ2-6, with no clear D. Germline V gene data show CDR1 as MNHNY and CDR2 as SVGAGI (reference sequence). The CDR3 consists of 16 residues. V lost 3 bases to trimming and J lost 4 bases, with 13 bases between them.

There are many counts of this clonotype. The chain has TRBV12-5 and TRBJ2-1; D gene uncertain. Per germline, CDR1 LGHNT and CDR2 FRNRAP. The CDR3 totals 13 residues. The V gene lost 2 bases and the J gene lost 10 bases, with 12 bases spanning the gap. CDR3 residues: CASGLSRFKEQFF. The CDR3 DNA reads TGTGCTAGTGGTTTGTCGAGGTTTAAGGAGCAGTTCTTC.

CDR3 in amino acids: CASSPGQPSYEQYF. CDR3 sequence (DNA): TGCGCCAGCAGCCCGGGACAGCCGTCCTACGAGCAGTACTTC. V and J are TRBV5-1 and TRBJ2-7; TRBD1 matches 7 bases. The V and J ends lost 4 bases and 1 base, in that order; junction bases with no gene match: 5. The CDR3 has 14 residues. Germline V gives CDR1 SGHRS, CDR2 YFSETQ.

This clonotype was detected ten times or more. The V gene is TRBV10-3, the J gene TRBJ1-1, with TRBD1 matching over 7 bases. Per the germline V gene, CDR1 is ENHRY and CDR2 is SYGVKD. The trim removed 0 bases at V and 3 bases at J, leaving 7 bases unmatched. The CDR3 extends over 16 amino acids. The CDR3 here is CAISESWQGGDTEAFF. CDR3 DNA sequence: TGTGCCATCAGTGAGTCGTGGCAGGGGGGGGACACTGAAGCTTTCTTT.

There are a few counts of this clonotype. The chain couples TRBV2 to TRBJ1-5, with D unresolved. Germline loops: CDR1 SNHLY, CDR2 FYNNEI. Between the trimmed V and J ends, which lost 3 bases and 9 bases, there was a span of 9 bases. This CDR3 comprises 12 residues. The CDR3 loop reads CASSDGLGPQHF. As DNA, the CDR3 is TGTGCCAGCAGTGACGGCCTTGGGCCCCAGCATTTT.

This clonotype was recorded a few times. The chain is built from TRBV9 and TRBJ2-3; TRBD1 is a possible D gene (6 bases). The germline V gene has CDR1 SGDLS and CDR2 YYNGEE. The CDR3 loop spans 18 amino acids. With 4 bases removed from V and 2 bases from J, the gap between germline ends came to 23 bases. This CDR3 reads CASSREGVAGPFTDTQYF. CDR3 coding DNA: TGTGCCAGCAGCCGAGAGGGGGTGGCAGGGCCTTTCACAGATACGCAGTATTTT.

This clonotype came up once. A read error is likely, as this CDR3 ends without the conserved phenylalanine or tryptophan. This chain connects TRBV27 to TRBJ2-1; D remains ambiguous. The CDR3 has 13 residues. Germline V lookup: CDR1 MNHEY, CDR2 SMNVEV (reference sequence). V dropped 2 bases and J dropped 3 bases, with 5 bases sitting between them. Here the CDR3 DNA reads TGTGCCAGCAGTTTAGGACGCTACAATGAGCAGTTCTTA. Protein sequence: CASSLGRYNEQFL.

This clonotype has ten or more counts. This chain connects TRBV12-3 or TRBV12-4 to TRBJ2-5, with D unresolved. There are 14 residues in the CDR3. V was pared by 3 bases and J by 2 bases, with 10 bases between. The CDR3 DNA sequence: TGTGCCAGCAGTTTGGGAAGTCCTCAAGAGACCCAGTACTTC. Protein: CASSLGSPQETQYF.

This clonotype occurred a few times. The J gene is TRBJ1-2, the V gene TRBV5-8; D not certain. The V gene's germline CDR1 is SGHTS and CDR2 YDEGEE. The CDR3 runs 13 residues. V lost 2 bases and J 3 bases, leaving 8 bases between the germline ends. In DNA form, the CDR3 reads TGTGCCAGCAGCTTTACAAGCGACTATGGCTACACCTTC. This codes for CASSFTSDYGYTF.

This clonotype turned up a few times. The rearrangement links TRBV19 to TRBJ1-2; D may be TRBD1 (6 bases). Looked up from germline, CDR1 is LNHDA and CDR2 is SQIVND (reference sequence). The CDR3 is 16 residues long. With 4 bases removed from V and 5 bases from J, the gap between germline ends came to 20 bases. In DNA form, the CDR3 reads TGTGCCAGTAGTACCCGCTCAGGGGTGGGTCGGTATGGCTACACCTTC. Translation: CASSTRSGVGRYGYTF.

This clonotype was seen repeatedly, ten times or more. The gene calls are TRBV12-5 and TRBJ1-4; TRBD1 agrees at 10 bases. The CDR3 contains 21 residues. Germline CDR1 LGHNT, CDR2 FRNRAP. V shed 3 bases and J 6 bases; nucleotides not matched to a gene: 22. The CDR3 DNA follows: TGTGCTAGTGGTTTCCTCAGTGATTCGACAGGGGGCGGTGGAAGCGATGAAAAACTGTTTTTT. This translates into CASGFLSDSTGGGGSDEKLFF.